Listed below are T cell receptor beta chains from one sample, sequenced in a study of PD-1 blockade in classical Hodgkin lymphoma. Repertoires were generated with immunoSEQ multiplex PCR, while TCRdb's copy carries only in-frame clones and drops some. The repertoire includes over 60,000 clones, 71% of them detected once, and 7.5% to 10% sits in the top ten. Sample: peripheral blood mononuclear cells (PBMCs), taken before the second cycle of nivolumab. The origin of the receptors is a human donor with classical Hodgkin lymphoma. The conserved cysteine and the conserved F or W are not part of the CDR3 here.

CDR3 protein: ASSFQGLMNTEAF; J gene: TRBJ1-1; V gene: TRBV5-6; CDR3 length: 13
CDR3 protein: ASSSGTGTYGYT; J gene: TRBJ1-2; V gene: TRBV28; CDR3 length: 12
CDR3 protein: ASSMTNQPQH; J gene: TRBJ1-5; V gene: TRBV19; CDR3 length: 10
CDR3 protein: ASSQPPGQGVLNEKLF; J gene: TRBJ1-4; V gene: TRBV4-1; CDR3 length: 16
CDR3 protein: ASSLFSSGNTIY; J gene: TRBJ1-3; V gene: TRBV28; CDR3 length: 12
CDR3 protein: ASSSDGGYT; J gene: TRBJ1-2; V gene: TRBV6-5; CDR3 length: 9
CDR3 protein: ASRQGSTDTQY; J gene: TRBJ2-3; V gene: TRBV2; CDR3 length: 11
CDR3 protein: ASSYTGTLSGNTIY; J gene: TRBJ1-3; V gene: TRBV6-5; CDR3 length: 14
CDR3 protein: ASSLGAISPLH; J gene: TRBJ1-6; V gene: TRBV27; CDR3 length: 11
CDR3 protein: ASSSPGQGAYGYT; J gene: TRBJ1-2; V gene: TRBV27; CDR3 length: 13
CDR3 protein: ASSQDHGTEAF; J gene: TRBJ1-1; V gene: TRBV4-1; CDR3 length: 11
CDR3 protein: ASTASLAGVETQY; J gene: TRBJ2-5; V gene: TRBV7-9; CDR3 length: 13
CDR3 protein: ASSGRTGAPEQF; J gene: TRBJ2-1; V gene: TRBV11-2; CDR3 length: 12
CDR3 protein: ASSEGGQGYEQY; J gene: TRBJ2-7; V gene: TRBV2; CDR3 length: 12
CDR3 protein: ASSFGPQETQY; J gene: TRBJ2-5; V gene: TRBV9; CDR3 length: 11
CDR3 protein: ASSLLADPNTGELF; J gene: TRBJ2-2; V gene: TRBV5-1; CDR3 length: 14
CDR3 protein: ASSSTGWGYT; J gene: TRBJ1-2; V gene: TRBV7-9; CDR3 length: 10